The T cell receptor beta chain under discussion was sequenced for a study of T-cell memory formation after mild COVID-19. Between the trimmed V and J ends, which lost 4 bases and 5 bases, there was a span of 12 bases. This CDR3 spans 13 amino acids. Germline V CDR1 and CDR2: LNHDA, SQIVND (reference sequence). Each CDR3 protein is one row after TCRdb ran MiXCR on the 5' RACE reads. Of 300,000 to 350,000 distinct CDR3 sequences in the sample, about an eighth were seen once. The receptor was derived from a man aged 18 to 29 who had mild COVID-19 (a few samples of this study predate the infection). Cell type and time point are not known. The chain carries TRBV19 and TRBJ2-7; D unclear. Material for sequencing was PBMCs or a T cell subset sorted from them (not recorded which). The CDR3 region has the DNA TGTGCCAGTAGTAGGTCTCGGGTCCACGAGCAGTACTTC. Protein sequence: CASSRSRVHEQYF.